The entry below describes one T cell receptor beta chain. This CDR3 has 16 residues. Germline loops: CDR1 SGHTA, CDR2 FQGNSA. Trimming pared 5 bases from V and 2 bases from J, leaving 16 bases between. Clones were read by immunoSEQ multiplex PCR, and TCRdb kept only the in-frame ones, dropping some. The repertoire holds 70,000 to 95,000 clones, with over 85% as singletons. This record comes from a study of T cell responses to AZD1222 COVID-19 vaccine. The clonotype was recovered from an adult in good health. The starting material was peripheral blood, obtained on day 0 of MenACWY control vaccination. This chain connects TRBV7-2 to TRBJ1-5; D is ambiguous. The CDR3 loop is CASSPTTAVGNQPQHF. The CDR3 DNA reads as TGTGCCAGCAGCCCCACGACGGCGGTGGGCAATCAGCCCCAGCATTTT.